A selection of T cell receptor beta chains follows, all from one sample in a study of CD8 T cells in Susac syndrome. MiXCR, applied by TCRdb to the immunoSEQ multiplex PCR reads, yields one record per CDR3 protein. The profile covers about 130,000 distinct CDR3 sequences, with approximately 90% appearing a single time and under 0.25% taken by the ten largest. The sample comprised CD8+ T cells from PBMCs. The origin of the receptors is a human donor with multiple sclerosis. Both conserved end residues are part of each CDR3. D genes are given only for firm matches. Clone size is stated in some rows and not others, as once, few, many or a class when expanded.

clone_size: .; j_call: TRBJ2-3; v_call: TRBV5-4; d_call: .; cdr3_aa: CASSYTGDTQYF; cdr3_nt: TGTGCCAGCAGCTACACCGGGGATACGCAGTATTTT
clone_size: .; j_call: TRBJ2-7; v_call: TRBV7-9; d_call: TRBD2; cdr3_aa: CASSPGTTPYEQYF; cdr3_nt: TGTGCCAGCAGCCCAGGGACTACGCCCTACGAGCAGTACTTC
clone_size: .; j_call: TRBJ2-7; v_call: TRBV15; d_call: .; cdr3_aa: CATSRGGGEQYF; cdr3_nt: TGTGCCACCAGCAGAGGAGGTGGAGAGCAGTACTTC
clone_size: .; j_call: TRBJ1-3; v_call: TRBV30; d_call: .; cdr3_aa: CAWSAGTGNTIYF; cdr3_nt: TGTGCCTGGAGTGCGGGAACCGGAAACACCATATATTTT
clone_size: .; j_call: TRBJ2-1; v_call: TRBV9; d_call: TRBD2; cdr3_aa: CASSLAGGPSYNEQFF; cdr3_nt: TGTGCCAGCAGCTTAGCGGGAGGGCCGAGTTACAATGAGCAGTTCTTC
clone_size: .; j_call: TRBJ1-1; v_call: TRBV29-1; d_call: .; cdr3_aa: CSVALYTEAFF; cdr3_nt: TGCAGCGTTGCACTATACACTGAAGCTTTCTTT
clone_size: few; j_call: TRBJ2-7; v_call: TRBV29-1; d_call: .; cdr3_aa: CSVEELEGEQYF; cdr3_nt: TGCAGCGTTGAAGAGCTGGAGGGCGAGCAGTACTTC
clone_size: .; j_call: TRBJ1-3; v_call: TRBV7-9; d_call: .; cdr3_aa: CASSPSGSSGNTIYF; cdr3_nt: TGTGCCAGCAGCCCCTCAGGGAGCTCTGGAAACACCATATATTTT
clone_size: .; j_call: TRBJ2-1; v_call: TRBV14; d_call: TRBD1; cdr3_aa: CASSLTGTGPYNEQFF; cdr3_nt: TGTGCCAGCAGCCTAACCGGGACAGGGCCCTACAATGAGCAGTTCTTC
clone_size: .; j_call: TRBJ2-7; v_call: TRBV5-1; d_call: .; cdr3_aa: CASSFRTRADEQYF; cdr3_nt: TGCGCCAGCAGCTTTCGGACTCGAGCCGACGAGCAGTACTTC
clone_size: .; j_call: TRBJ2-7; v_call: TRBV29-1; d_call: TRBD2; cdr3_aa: CSVEDGGQAGDPLYEQYF; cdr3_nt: TGCAGCGTTGAAGATGGCGGGCAAGCGGGAGACCCTCTTTACGAGCAGTACTTC
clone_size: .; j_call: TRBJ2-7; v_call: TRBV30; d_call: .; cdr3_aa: CAWSLTGLDEQYF; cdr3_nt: TGTGCCTGGAGCCTTACAGGGTTGGACGAGCAGTACTTC
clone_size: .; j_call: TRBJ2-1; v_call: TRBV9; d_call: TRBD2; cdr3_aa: CASSGLAGVYNEQFF; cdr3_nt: TGTGCCAGCAGCGGACTAGCGGGAGTTTACAATGAGCAGTTCTTC
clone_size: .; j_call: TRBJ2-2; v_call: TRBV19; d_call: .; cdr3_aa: CASSIGPPFRYGAGELFF; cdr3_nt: TGTGCCAGTAGTATAGGCCCCCCTTTCAGGTACGGGGCCGGGGAGCTGTTTTTT
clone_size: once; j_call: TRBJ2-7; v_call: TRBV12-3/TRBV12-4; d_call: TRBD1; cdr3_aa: CASGSTGGAYEQYF; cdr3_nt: TGTGCCAGCGGGAGTACAGGGGGAGCCTACGAGCAGTACTTC
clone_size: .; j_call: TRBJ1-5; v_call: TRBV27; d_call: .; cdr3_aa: CASKDGASDQPQHF; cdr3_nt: TGTGCCAGCAAAGACGGTGCTTCGGATCAGCCCCAGCATTTT
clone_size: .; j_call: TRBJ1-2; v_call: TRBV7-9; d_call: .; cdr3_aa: CASSAVTGEFGYGYTF; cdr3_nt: TGTGCCAGCAGCGCGGTGACGGGGGAATTTGGCTATGGCTACACCTTC
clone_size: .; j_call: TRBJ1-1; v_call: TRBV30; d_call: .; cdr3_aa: CAWSNTEAFF; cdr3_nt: TGTGCCTGGAGCAACACTGAAGCTTTCTTT
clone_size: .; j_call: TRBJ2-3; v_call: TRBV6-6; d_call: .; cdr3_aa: CASSYGLGADTQYF; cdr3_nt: TGTGCCAGCAGTTACGGGCTAGGTGCAGATACGCAGTATTTT
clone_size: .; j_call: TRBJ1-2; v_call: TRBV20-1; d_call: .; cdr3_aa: CSATSDDRLSPTNYGYTF; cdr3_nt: TGCAGTGCCACTAGCGACGACAGACTTAGTCCTACTAACTATGGCTACACCTTC
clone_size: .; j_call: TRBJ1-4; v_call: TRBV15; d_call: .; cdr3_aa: CATSRDRTWTWEKLFF; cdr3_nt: TGTGCCACCAGCAGAGATCGGACATGGACCTGGGAAAAACTGTTTTTT
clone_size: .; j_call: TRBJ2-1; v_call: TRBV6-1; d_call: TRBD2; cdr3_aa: CASSLVAGGSYNEQFF; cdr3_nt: TGTGCCAGCAGCCTGGTGGCGGGAGGCTCCTACAATGAGCAGTTCTTC
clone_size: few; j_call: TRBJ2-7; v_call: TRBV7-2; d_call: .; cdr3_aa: CASSFSGPSYEQYF; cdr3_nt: TGTGCCAGCAGTTTCTCAGGTCCCTCCTACGAGCAGTACTTC
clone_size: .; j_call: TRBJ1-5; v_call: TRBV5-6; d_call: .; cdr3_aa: CASSSEGENQPQHF; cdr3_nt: TGTGCCAGCAGCTCGGAGGGGGAAAATCAGCCCCAGCATTTT
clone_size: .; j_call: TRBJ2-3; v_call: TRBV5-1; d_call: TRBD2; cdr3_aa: CASSLEAGGQGDTQYF; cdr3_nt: TGCGCCAGCAGCTTGGAGGCGGGAGGGCAGGGAGATACGCAGTATTTT
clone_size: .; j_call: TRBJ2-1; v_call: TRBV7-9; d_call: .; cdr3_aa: CASSLAEQFF; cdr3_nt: TGTGCCAGCAGCTTAGCTGAGCAGTTCTTC
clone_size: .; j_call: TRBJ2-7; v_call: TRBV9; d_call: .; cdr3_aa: CASSGGRAYEQYF; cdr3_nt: TGTGCCAGCAGCGGTGGCAGGGCGTACGAGCAGTACTTC
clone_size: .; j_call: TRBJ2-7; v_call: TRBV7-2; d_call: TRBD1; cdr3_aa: CASSSPGQGSHEQYF; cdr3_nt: TGTGCCAGCAGCTCCCCGGGACAGGGGTCCCACGAGCAGTACTTC
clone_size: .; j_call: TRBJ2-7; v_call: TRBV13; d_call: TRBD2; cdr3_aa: CASSFSLAGGLYEQYF; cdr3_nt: TGTGCCAGCAGCTTCTCACTAGCGGGGGGACTCTACGAGCAGTACTTC
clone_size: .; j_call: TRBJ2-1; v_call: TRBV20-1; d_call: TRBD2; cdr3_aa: CSARDLAGAPYNEQFF; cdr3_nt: TGCAGTGCTAGAGACCTAGCGGGAGCTCCCTACAATGAGCAGTTCTTC
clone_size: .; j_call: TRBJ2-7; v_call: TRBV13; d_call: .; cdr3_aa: CASRTSLGYEQYF; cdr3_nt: TGTGCCAGCAGGACTAGTTTGGGGTACGAGCAGTACTTC
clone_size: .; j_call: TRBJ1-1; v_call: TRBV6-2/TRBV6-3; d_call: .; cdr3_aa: CASSYEIDWGNTEAFF; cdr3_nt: TGTGCCAGCAGTTACGAGATCGATTGGGGAAACACTGAAGCTTTCTTT
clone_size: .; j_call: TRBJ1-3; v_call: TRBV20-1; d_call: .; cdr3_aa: CSARDLTRGNTIYF; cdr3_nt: TGCAGTGCTAGAGATTTGACACGGGGAAACACCATATATTTT
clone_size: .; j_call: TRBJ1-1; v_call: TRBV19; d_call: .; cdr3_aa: CASSTQGTEAFF; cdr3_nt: TGTGCCAGTAGTACCCAGGGAACTGAAGCTTTCTTT
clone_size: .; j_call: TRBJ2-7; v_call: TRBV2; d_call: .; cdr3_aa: CASRVGYEQYF; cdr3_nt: TGTGCCAGCAGGGTCGGCTACGAGCAGTACTTC
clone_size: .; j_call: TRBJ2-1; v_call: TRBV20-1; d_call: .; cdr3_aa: CSAPNTNEQFF; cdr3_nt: TGCAGTGCCCCCAATACGAATGAGCAGTTCTTC
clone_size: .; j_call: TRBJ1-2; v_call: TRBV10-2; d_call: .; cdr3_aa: CASSDSANYGYTF; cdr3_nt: TGCGCCAGCAGCGACAGTGCTAACTATGGCTACACCTTC
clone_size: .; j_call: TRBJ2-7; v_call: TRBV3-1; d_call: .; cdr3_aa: CASSLQAGASYEQYF; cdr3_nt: TGTGCCAGCAGCCTTCAGGCGGGGGCCTCCTACGAGCAGTACTTC
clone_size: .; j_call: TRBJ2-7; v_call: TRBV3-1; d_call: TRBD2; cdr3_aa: CASQGPSGSPEQYF; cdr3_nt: TGTGCCTCCCAAGGCCCTAGCGGGAGTCCCGAGCAGTACTTC
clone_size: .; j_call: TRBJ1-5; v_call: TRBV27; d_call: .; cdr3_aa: CASSLRAPAGNQPQHF; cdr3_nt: TGTGCCAGCAGCCTAAGGGCCCCCGCCGGCAATCAGCCCCAGCATTTT
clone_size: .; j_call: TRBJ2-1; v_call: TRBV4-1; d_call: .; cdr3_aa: CASSQPLGTTYNEQFF; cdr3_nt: TGCGCCAGCAGCCAACCCCTCGGGACGACCTACAATGAGCAGTTCTTC
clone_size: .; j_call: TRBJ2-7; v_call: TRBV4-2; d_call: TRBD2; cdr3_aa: CASSQDPAIAGVSYEQYF; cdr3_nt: TGTGCCAGCAGCCAAGATCCCGCCATAGCGGGAGTGTCCTACGAGCAGTACTTC
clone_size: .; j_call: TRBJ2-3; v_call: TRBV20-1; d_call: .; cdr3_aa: CSASVGEAGTQYF; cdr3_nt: TGCAGTGCTAGCGTAGGGGAAGCTGGGACGCAGTATTTT
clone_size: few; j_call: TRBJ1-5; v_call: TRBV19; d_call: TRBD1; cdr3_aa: CASWTGAYNQPQHF; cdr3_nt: TGTGCCAGTTGGACAGGGGCCTACAATCAGCCCCAGCATTTT
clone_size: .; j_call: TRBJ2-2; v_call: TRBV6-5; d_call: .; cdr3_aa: CASSYSNPPGELFF; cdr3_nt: TGTGCCAGCAGTTACTCGAACCCGCCCGGGGAGCTGTTTTTT
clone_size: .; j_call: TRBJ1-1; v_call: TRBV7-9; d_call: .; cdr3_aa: CASSPPTANTEAFF; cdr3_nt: TGTGCCAGCAGCCCCCCGACAGCGAACACTGAAGCTTTCTTT
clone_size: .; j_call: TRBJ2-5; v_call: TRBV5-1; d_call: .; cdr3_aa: CASSFTGGPLETQYF; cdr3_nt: TGCGCCAGCAGCTTCACTGGGGGGCCCCTCGAGACCCAGTACTTC
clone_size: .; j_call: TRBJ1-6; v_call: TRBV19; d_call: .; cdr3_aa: CASRPGGGSPLHF; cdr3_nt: TGTGCCAGTAGGCCGGGGGGAGGCTCACCCCTCCACTTT
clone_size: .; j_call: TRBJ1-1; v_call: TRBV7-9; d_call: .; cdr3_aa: CASSGEGHLNTEAFF; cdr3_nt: TGTGCCAGCAGCGGGGAGGGACATCTGAACACTGAAGCTTTCTTT
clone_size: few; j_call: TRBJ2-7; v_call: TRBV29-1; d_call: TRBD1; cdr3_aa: CSVEGTGAEYEQYF; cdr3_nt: TGCAGCGTTGAAGGGACAGGGGCTGAGTACGAGCAGTACTTC
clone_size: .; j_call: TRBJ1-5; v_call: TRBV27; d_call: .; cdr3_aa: CASSSTVWGQPQHF; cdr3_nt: TGTGCCAGCAGTTCGACAGTATGGGGTCAGCCCCAGCATTTT
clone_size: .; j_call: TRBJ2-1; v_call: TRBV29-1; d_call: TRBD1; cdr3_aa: CSAASRDRYNEQFF; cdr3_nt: TGCAGCGCTGCCTCCCGGGACAGATACAATGAGCAGTTCTTC